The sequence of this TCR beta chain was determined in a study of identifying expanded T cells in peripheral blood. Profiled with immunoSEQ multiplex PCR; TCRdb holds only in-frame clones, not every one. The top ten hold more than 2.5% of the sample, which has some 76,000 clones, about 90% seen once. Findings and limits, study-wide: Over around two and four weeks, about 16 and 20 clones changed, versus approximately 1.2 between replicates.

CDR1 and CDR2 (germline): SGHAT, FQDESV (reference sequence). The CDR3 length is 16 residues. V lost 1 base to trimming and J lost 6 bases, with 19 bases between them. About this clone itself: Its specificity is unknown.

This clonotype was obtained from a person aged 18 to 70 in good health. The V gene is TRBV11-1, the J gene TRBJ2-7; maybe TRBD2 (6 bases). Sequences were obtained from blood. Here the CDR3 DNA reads TGTGCCAGCAGCTTAGGGGGAGGACTGTTGCTCTCCGAGCAGTACTTC. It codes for CASSLGGGLLLSEQYF. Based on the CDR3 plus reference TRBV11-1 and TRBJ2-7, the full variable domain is EAEVAQSPRYKITEKSQAVAFWCDPISGHATLYWYRQILGQGPELLVQFQDESVVDDSQLPKDRFSAERLKGVDSTLKIQPAELGDSAMYLCASSLGGGLLLSEQYFGPGTRLTVT.